This paragraph covers one TCR beta chain sequence. Its antigen is not yet known. It has no much larger one-base neighbor in the sample; base qualities were not kept. According to the study, the label for this sample's time point signals: baseline before first vaccination. Vaccinee samples were obtained from the UK trials COV001 and COV002, which included a single-blind randomized controlled phase 2/3 trial of AZD1222 (ChAdOx1 nCoV-19) in healthy adults. Trial participant PBMC samples were collected at day 0 and day 28 after the second dose for TCRbeta chain sequencing. V is shortened by 5 bases, J by 4 bases, and the region joining them spans 14 bases. The CDR3 sequence holds 15 residues, the cysteine and phenylalanine included. The retained sequence is limited to the CDR3, 45 bases, with the frame set at the first base. CDR1 and CDR2 were assigned from the germline V gene as MDHEN and SYDVKM. The CDR3 regions of human TCRbeta chains were subjected to immunosequencing. The authors processed their data as follows. TCRs in the repertoires were compared against a reference library of SARS-CoV-2-specific TCRs that had been generated with the MIRA antigen-specificity platform. Breadth was defined as the fraction of unique TCRs that were SARS-CoV-2-associated, and depth was defined as the fraction of total T cells that were SARS-CoV-2-associated. Using the MIRA data, each spike-specific TCR was mapped to the spike region that the TCR reacts to and placed in a CD4 or CD8 class. Log10-transformed breadth and depth values were compared by one-way ANOVA with Sidak's multiple comparisons tests. TCRdb obtained this table from immuneACCESS and retained in-frame rearrangements with V and J assigned. These tables miss some clones; where compared with another copy, unresolved V genes account for less than half of the shortfall, and the remainder is unexplained. V and J calls and clone size come straight from that table; D and trimming were deduced from the DNA. Counted in this sample were about 150,000 clones; 93% of them appeared once. Jointly, the top ten make up about 9.1% of the sample.

This sample was included in a study of T cell responses to AZD1222 COVID-19 vaccine (dated by TCRdb to 2020 to 2022). Study-level background: AZD1222 recipients with second doses at about 4 weeks or about 12 weeks were pooled, because spike-specific TCR depth and breadth did not differ between schedules. A total of around 240 trial participants underwent TCR sequencing, of whom roughly 210 received two doses of AZD1222 and about 26 received two doses of the MenACWY control vaccine. Trial participants were enrolled by age into 18-55, 56-69 and 70-plus year subgroups, with about 150, 28 and 57 TCR-sequenced participants respectively.

The investigation overall reported the following: Epitopes outside the regions mutated in the B.1.351 and B.1.1.7 variants were reportedly recognized by nearly half of the unique spike-specific TCRs. Participants were mostly white British, with more females than males. The authors suggested clonal diversity may have been underestimated. Conclusions about previously exposed vaccinees are limited, since just five or six AZD1222 recipients were seropositive for SARS-CoV-2 at baseline. After two AZD1222 doses, spike-specific TCR breadth and depth were significantly higher than at day 0 and than in MenACWY recipients. The 56-69-year group was small, and its depth increase did not reach significance, likely because of low power. Because no samples from the day 14 peak response were available, repertoires could be characterized only after the peak T cell response. Vaccine-associated CD4 TCRs spanned the whole spike protein, with dominant responses in regions 160-218 and 743-854.

Sequencing used peripheral blood, obtained on day 0 of AZD1222 vaccination. The chain is made from TRBV28 and TRBJ1-4; a confident D gene designation cannot be given. The receptor comes from an adult in good health. The DNA sequence reads TGTGCCAGCAGTATCCCGACTGCGGGTAATGAAAAACTGTTTTTT. This sequence encodes CASSIPTAGNEKLFF.